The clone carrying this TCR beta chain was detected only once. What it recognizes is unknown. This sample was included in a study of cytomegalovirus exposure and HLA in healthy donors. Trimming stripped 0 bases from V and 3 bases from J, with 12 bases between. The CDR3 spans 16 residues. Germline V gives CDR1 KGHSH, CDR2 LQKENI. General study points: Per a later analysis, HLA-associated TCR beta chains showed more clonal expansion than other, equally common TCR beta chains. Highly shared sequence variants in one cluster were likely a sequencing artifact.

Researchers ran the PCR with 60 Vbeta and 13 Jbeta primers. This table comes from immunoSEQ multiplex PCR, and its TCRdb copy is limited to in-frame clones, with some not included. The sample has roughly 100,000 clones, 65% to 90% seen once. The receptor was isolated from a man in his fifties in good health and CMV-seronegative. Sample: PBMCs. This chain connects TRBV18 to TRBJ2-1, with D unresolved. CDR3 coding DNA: TGTGCCAGCTCACCACCGCGAGGAGACGGCTACAATGAGCAGTTCTTC. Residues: CASSPPRGDGYNEQFF.